What follows are 11 T cell receptor beta chains derived from one specimen sequenced in a study of shared clonotypes between healthy human individuals. Clones were read by immunoSEQ multiplex PCR, and TCRdb kept only the in-frame ones, dropping some. The table has under 650,000 clones, about 96% seen once. Sequencing was done on a sample of naive CD4+ T cells sorted from blood. Stated subset: CD45RA+ positively selected. These receptors were collected from a woman aged 25 to 39 in good health.

The V and J genes are TRBV18 and TRBJ1-1; no clear D. Trimming took off 5 bases at V and 2 bases at J, with 9 bases between the two ends. This CDR3 spans 13 amino acids. The V gene's germline CDR1 is KGHSH and CDR2 LQKENI. CDR3: CASSSLDNTEAFF. The DNA of the CDR3 is TGTGCCAGCTCATCCCTGGACAACACTGAAGCTTTCTTT.

For this clone: This sample also contains other DNA sequences that code for the same CDR3. J is TRBJ2-3 and V is TRBV5-1; maybe TRBD1 (5 bases). The CDR3 spans 14 residues. V was cut by 1 base and J by 2 bases, with 8 bases left in between. Per the germline V gene, CDR1 is SGHRS and CDR2 is YFSETQ. The CDR3 is CASSLQGSTDTQYF. The DNA of the CDR3 is TGCGCCAGCAGCTTGCAGGGATCCACAGATACGCAGTATTTT. The whole variable domain, remainder taken from reference TRBV5-1 and TRBJ2-3, is KAGVTQTPRYLIKTRGQQVTLSCSPISGHRSVSWYQQTPGQGLQFLFEYFSETQRNKGNFPGRFSGRQFSNSRSEMNVSTLELGDSALYLCASSLQGSTDTQYFGPGTRLTVL.

The gene calls are TRBV28 and TRBJ2-1; D is possibly TRBD1 (6 bases). Germline V gene sequence: CDR1 MDHEN, CDR2 SYDVKM. The CDR3 has 17 amino acids. The germline V and J ends were trimmed by 3 bases and 0 bases, with 15 bases remaining between them. As DNA, the CDR3 is TGTGCCAGCAGTTTTTCACCAGGGGATAGCTCCTACAATGAGCAGTTCTTC. Protein: CASSFSPGDSSYNEQFF.

The chain carries TRBV19 and TRBJ2-5, with TRBD1 matching 9 bases. Gene TRBJ2-7 matches the end of the DNA better, so the J call may be wrong. The V gene's germline CDR1 is LNHDA and CDR2 SQIVND (reference sequence). This CDR3 spans 15 amino acids. CDR3 in DNA: TGTGCCAGTAGTAGACCGGGACAGGGAGTTTACGAGCAGTACTTC. Translating it yields CASSRPGQGVYEQYF.

This clone was detected once. V gene TRBV10-3 combines with J gene TRBJ2-1; maybe TRBD2 (8 bases). The CDR3 runs 16 residues. Germline V CDR1 and CDR2: ENHRY, SYGVKD. Trimming left V 1 base short and J 6 bases short, with 16 bases between. For the CDR3, the DNA is TGTGCCATCAGTGAGTACAGGGGACTAGAAGGCAATGAGCAGTTCTTC. Translated, it gives CAISEYRGLEGNEQFF.

The chain couples TRBV10-1 to TRBJ2-3; D unresolved. The CDR3 runs 17 residues. Germline assignment: CDR1 WNHNN and CDR2 SYGVQD (reference sequence). With 3 bases removed from V and 0 bases from J, the gap between germline ends came to 16 bases. The CDR3 coding sequence is TGCGCCAGCAGTGATAAATTTCGGCGGTCTAGCACAGATACGCAGTATTTT. Residues: CASSDKFRRSSTDTQYF.

The chain recombines TRBV10-3 with TRBJ2-1; tentatively, D is TRBD2 (6 bases). Germline V CDR1 and CDR2: ENHRY, SYGVKD. There are 12 residues in the CDR3. The germline V and J ends were trimmed by 10 bases and 0 bases, with 7 bases remaining between them. DNA for the CDR3: TGTGCCACGGAGGGCTCCTACAATGAGCAGTTCTTC. It specifies CATEGSYNEQFF.

The J gene is TRBJ1-2, the V gene TRBV7-9; D gene uncertain. CDR1 and CDR2 from the germline V gene are SEHNR and FQNEAQ (reference sequence). V was cut by 5 bases and J by 0 bases, with 10 bases left in between. This CDR3 has 14 residues. CDR3 coding DNA: TGTGCCAGCAGCCCGATCCCGACTAACTATGGCTACACCTTC. Encoded protein: CASSPIPTNYGYTF.

As concerns this clone: Other DNA sequences in the sample encode the same CDR3. The rearrangement links TRBV7-9 to TRBJ1-1; a possible D gene is TRBD1 (5 bases). The germline V gene has CDR1 SEHNR and CDR2 FQNEAQ (reference sequence). Trimming cost V 5 bases and J 4 bases, with 8 bases left between them. This CDR3 spans 12 amino acids. This CDR3 is CASSPTVTEAFF. CDR3 bases: TGTGCCAGCAGCCCGACAGTCACTGAAGCTTTCTTT.

On this clone: Other DNA sequences from this sample encode an identical CDR3 as well. This chain links TRBV7-9 with TRBJ1-2; the D gene is possibly TRBD1 (6 bases). The CDR3 is made up of 17 amino acids. Germline V lookup: CDR1 SEHNR, CDR2 FQNEAQ (reference sequence). V dropped 3 bases and J dropped 4 bases, with 21 bases sitting between them. The CDR3 is CASSLTGAPGGGYGYTF. The DNA for the CDR3 is TGTGCCAGCAGCTTGACAGGAGCCCCCGGCGGGGGCTATGGCTACACCTTC.

The DNA for the CDR3 is TGTGCCAGCAGCTTAGATCGTCTAGCTTGGGGAGAGACCCAGTACTTC. Protein product: CASSLDRLAWGETQYF. The chain uses TRBV11-2 and TRBJ2-5, with D tentatively TRBD2 (5 bases). This CDR3 comprises 16 residues. V was clipped by 0 bases and J by 4 bases, with 15 bases between them. Germline V gene sequence: CDR1 SGHAT, CDR2 FQNNGV. Variable domain in full (rest from reference TRBV11-2 and TRBJ2-5): EAGVAQSPRYKIIEKRQSVAFWCNPISGHATLYWYQQILGQGPKLLIQFQNNGVVDDSQLPKDRFSAERLKGVDSTLKIQPAKLEDSAVYLCASSLDRLAWGETQYFGPGTRLLVL.